What follows is one T cell receptor (beta chain) and its context. With 4 bases removed from V and 4 bases from J, the gap between germline ends came to 10 bases. Germline CDR1 reads SGHDT; CDR2 reads YYEEEE. The CDR3 extends over 13 amino acids. Measured with immunoSEQ multiplex PCR; TCRdb has only the in-frame clones, and not every one. The sample holds 70,000 or so clones, over 70% seen once. The data stem from a study of blood T cell repertoires in COVID-19. The chain recombines TRBV5-6 with TRBJ2-3; D is perhaps TRBD1 (5 bases). The clonotype comes from a man aged 50 to 60 with active COVID-19. The specimen sequenced was peripheral blood. The CDR3: CASSKTGADTQYF. The CDR3 DNA follows: TGTGCCAGCAGCAAAACAGGCGCAGATACGCAGTATTTT.